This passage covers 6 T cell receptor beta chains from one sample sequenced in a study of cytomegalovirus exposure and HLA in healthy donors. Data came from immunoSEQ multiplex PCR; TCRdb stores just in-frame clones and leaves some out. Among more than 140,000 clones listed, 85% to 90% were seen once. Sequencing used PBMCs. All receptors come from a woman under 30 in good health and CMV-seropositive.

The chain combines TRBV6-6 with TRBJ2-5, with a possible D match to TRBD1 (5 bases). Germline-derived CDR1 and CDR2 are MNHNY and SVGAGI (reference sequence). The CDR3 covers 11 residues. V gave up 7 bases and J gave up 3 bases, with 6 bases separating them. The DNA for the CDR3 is TGTGCCAGCACAGGGAAAGAGACCCAGTACTTC. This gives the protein CASTGKETQYF.

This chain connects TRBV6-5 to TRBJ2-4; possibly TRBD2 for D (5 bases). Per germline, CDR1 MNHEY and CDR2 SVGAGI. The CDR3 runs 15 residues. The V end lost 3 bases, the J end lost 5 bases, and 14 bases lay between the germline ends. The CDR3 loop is CASSYGASRQNIQYF. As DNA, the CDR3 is TGTGCCAGCAGTTATGGTGCTAGCCGTCAAAACATTCAGTACTTC.

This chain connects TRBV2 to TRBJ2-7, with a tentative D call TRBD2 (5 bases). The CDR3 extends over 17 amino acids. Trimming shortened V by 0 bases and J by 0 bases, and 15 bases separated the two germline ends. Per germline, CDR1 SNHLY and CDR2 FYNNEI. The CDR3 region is CASSEALRGFRSYEQYF. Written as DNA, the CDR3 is TGTGCCAGCAGTGAAGCGCTTCGAGGGTTTCGCTCCTACGAGCAGTACTTC.

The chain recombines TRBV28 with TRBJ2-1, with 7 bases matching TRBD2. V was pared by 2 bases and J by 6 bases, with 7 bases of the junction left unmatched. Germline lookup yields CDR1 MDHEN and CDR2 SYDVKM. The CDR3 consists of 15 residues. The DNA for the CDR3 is TGTGCCAGCAGTTTAAGGCGGGAGTCTTTCAATGAGCAGTTCTTC. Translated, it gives CASSLRRESFNEQFF.

The CDR3 region is CASSQEPQGRTGELFF. The CDR3 DNA reads as TGCGCCAGCAGCCAAGAACCCCAGGGGCGAACCGGGGAGCTGTTTTTT. This rearrangement joins TRBV4-1 to TRBJ2-2, with D possibly being TRBD1 (6 bases). The CDR3 is 16 amino acids. Germline V gene lookup returns CDR1 MGHRA and CDR2 YSYEKL. Trimming shortened V by 0 bases and J by 5 bases, and 13 bases separated the two germline ends.

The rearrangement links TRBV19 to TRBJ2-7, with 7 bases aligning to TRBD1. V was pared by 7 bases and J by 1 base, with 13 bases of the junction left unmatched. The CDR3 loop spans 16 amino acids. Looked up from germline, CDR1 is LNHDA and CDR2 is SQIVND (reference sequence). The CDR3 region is CASKPTGTANSYEQYF. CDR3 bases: TGTGCCAGTAAGCCCACCGGGACAGCAAATTCCTACGAGCAGTACTTC.